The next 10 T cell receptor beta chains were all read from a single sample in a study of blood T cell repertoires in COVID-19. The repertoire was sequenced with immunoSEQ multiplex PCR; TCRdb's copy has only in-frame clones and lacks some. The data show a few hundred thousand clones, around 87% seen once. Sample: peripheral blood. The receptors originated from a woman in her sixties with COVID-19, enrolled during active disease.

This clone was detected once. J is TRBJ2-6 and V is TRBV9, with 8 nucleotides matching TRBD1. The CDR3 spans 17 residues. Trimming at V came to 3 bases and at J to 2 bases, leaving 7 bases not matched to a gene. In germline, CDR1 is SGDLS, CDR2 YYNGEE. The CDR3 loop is CASSAGQGPPGANVLTF. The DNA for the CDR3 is TGTGCCAGCAGCGCCGGACAGGGCCCACCTGGGGCCAACGTCCTGACTTTC.

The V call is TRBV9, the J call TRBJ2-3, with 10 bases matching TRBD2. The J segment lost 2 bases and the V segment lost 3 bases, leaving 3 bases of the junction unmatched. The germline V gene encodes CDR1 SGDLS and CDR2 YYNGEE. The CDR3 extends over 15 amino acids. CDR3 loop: CASSATSGATDTQYF. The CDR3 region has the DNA TGTGCCAGCAGCGCAACTAGCGGGGCCACAGATACGCAGTATTTT. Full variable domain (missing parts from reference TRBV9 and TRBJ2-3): DSGVTQTPKHLITATGQRVTLRCSPRSGDLSVYWYQQSLDQGLQFLIQYYNGEERAKGNILERFSAQQFPDLHSELNLSSLELGDSALYFCASSATSGATDTQYFGPGTRLTVL.

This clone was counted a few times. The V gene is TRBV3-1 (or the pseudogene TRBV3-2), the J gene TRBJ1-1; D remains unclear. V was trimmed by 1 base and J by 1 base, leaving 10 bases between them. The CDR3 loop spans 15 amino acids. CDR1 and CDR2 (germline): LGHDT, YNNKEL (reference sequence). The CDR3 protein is CASSQGNFGNTEAFF. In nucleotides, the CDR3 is TGTGCCAGCAGCCAAGGAAACTTTGGGAACACTGAAGCTTTCTTT.

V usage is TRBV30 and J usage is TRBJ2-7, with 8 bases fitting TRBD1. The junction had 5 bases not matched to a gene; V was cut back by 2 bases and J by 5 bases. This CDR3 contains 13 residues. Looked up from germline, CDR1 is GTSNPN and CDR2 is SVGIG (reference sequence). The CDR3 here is CAWSPDRGHEQYF. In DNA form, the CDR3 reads TGTGCCTGGAGTCCTGACAGGGGCCACGAGCAGTACTTC.

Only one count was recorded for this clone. The CDR3 spells CASSLARDRDGYTF. The CDR3, as DNA: TGTGCCAGCAGCTTAGCGCGGGACAGAGATGGCTACACCTTC. V is TRBV7-2 and J is TRBJ1-2; 7 nucleotides match TRBD1. The CDR3 sequence is 14 residues long. Germline values: CDR1 SGHTA, CDR2 FQGNSA. After removal of 0 bases from V and 6 bases from J, the junction contained 4 bases not matched to a gene.

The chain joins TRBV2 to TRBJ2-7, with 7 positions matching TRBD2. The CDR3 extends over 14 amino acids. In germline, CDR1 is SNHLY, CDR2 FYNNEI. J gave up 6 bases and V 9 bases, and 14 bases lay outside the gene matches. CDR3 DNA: TGTGCCAGTTTCGTCGGGACGGGGGGTCGCGAGCAGTACTTC. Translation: CASFVGTGGREQYF.

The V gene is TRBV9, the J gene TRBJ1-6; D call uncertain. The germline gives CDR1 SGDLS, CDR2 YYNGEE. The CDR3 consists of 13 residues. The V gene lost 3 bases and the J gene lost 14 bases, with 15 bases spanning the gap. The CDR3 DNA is TGTGCCAGCAGCGCCTCGGGAAGTCGGTCCCTCCACTTT. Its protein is CASSASGSRSLHF. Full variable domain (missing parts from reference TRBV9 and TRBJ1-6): DSGVTQTPKHLITATGQRVTLRCSPRSGDLSVYWYQQSLDQGLQFLIQYYNGEERAKGNILERFSAQQFPDLHSELNLSSLELGDSALYFCASSASGSRSLHFGNGTRLTVT.

The CDR3 here is CASSRASSTEAFF. CDR3 nucleotides: TGTGCCAGCAGCAGGGCCTCGTCCACTGAAGCTTTCTTT. The chain is built from TRBV7-9 and TRBJ1-1; D gene uncertain. The CDR3 loop spans 13 amino acids. The germline V gene encodes CDR1 SEHNR and CDR2 FQNEAQ (reference sequence). Trimming shortened V by 5 bases and J by 4 bases, and 11 bases separated the two germline ends.

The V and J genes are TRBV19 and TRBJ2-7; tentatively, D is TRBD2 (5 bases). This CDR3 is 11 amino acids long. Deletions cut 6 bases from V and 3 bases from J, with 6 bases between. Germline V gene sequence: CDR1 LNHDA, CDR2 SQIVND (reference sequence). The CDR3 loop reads CASRGSYEQYF. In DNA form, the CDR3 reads TGTGCCAGTAGAGGGAGCTACGAGCAGTACTTC.

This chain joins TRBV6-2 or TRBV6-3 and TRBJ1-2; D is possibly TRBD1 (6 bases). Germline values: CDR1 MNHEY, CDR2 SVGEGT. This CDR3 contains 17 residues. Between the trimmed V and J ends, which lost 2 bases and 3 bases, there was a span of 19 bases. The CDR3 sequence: CASSYHQDRSFDYGYTF. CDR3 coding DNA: TGTGCCAGCAGTTACCACCAGGACAGATCCTTCGACTATGGCTACACCTTC.